This TCR beta chain was observed in a study of cytomegalovirus exposure and HLA in healthy donors. Study background: A data release that came early held approximately 85 million unique TCRs from HLA-typed donors.

The CDR3 is 16 residues long. V lost 4 bases and J lost 2; bases outside the gene matches: 4. Germline V lookup: CDR1 SGHNT, CDR2 YYREEE (reference sequence). It was with 60 Vbeta and 13 Jbeta primers that the PCR ran. TCRdb's table, derived via immunoSEQ multiplex PCR, lists solely in-frame clones and lacks some. The sample holds about 190,000 clones, roughly 86% seen once. The receptor's source is a woman aged 18 to 35 in good health and CMV-seronegative. V usage is TRBV5-4 and J usage is TRBJ2-1, with 12 positions matching TRBD2. The sample was PBMCs. The DNA of the CDR3 is TGTGCCAGCAGCATGGGACTAGCGGGTACCTACAATGAGCAGTTCTTC. Amino acid sequence: CASSMGLAGTYNEQFF.